The present entry profiles one T cell receptor beta chain with its context. The antigen is unknown. The germline V gene has CDR1 SGDLS and CDR2 YYNGEE. The CDR3 has 13 residues. V lost 0 bases and J lost 6, with 10 bases in between. The entry originates in a study of tumor-infiltrating lymphocytes in localized non-small cell lung cancer. On the study more broadly: Tumor tissue and non-adjacent uninvolved lung came from each patient.

Study findings and constraints: Different pieces of the same tissue went to different assays, confounding technical variation with intratumor heterogeneity.

Clones were read by immunoSEQ multiplex PCR, and TCRdb kept only the in-frame ones, dropping some. The sample holds fewer than 20,000 clones; 75% to 85% are singletons and the top ten take around 10%. The TCR sequence derives from a human donor with non-small cell lung cancer. The chain recombines TRBV9 with TRBJ2-7; D is possibly TRBD1 (5 bases). The material sequenced was uninvolved lung tissue not adjacent to the tumor. The CDR3 DNA reads TGTGCCAGCAGCGTAGATGGGGCCCGCGAGCAGTACTTC. Translation gives CASSVDGAREQYF.